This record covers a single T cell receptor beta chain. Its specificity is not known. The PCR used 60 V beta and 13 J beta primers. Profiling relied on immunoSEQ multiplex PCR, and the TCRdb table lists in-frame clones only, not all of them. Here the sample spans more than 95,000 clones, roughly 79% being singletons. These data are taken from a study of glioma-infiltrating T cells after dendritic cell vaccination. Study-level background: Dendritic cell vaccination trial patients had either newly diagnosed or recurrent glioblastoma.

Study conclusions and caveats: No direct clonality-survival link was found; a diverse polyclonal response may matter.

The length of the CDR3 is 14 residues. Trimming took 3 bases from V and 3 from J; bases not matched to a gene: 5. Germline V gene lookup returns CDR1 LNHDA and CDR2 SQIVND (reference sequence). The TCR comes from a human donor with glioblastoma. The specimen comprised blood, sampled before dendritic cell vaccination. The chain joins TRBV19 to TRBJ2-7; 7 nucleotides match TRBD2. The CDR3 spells CASSISREGYEQYF. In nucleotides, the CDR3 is TGTGCCAGTAGTATTTCCAGGGAGGGCTACGAGCAGTACTTC.